Below, 3 T cell receptor beta chains from the same sample are listed, as sequenced in a study of Graves' ophthalmopathy and Graves' hyperthyroidism. RNA transcripts were the source from which TCR beta CDR3 regions were amplified. Amplification began with first-round RT-PCR using HTBI primers, then second-round multiplex PCR was performed. TCRdb fed the multiplex PCR reads into MiXCR, producing one record per CDR3 protein. This sample has approximately 700,000 distinct CDR3 sequences, with approximately 39% found just once. Material for sequencing was peripheral blood. These receptor sequences come from an adult man with Graves' ophthalmopathy.

There are many counts of this clonotype. V is TRBV2 and J is TRBJ2-7; 8 bases match TRBD2. The trim removed 7 bases at V and 3 bases at J, leaving 11 bases unmatched. The CDR3 spans 15 residues. The germline CDR1 and CDR2 sequences are SNHLY and FYNNEI. The CDR3 DNA is TGTGCCAGCAACCCCATCGCCGGGACTAGCTACGAGCAGTACTTC. Its protein is CASNPIAGTSYEQYF.

This clonotype was picked up many times. The chain links TRBV15 to TRBJ2-5; no firm D call. The CDR3 totals 17 residues. Germline V gene sequence: CDR1 LNHNV, CDR2 YYDKDF (reference sequence). V lost 0 bases to trimming and J lost 1 base, with 15 bases between them. Here the CDR3 DNA reads TGTGCCACCAGCAGAGATACGGCGGTCCCTATCCAAGAGACCCAGTACTTC. Translated, it gives CATSRDTAVPIQETQYF.

In the case of this clonotype: A read error may explain this, as a much larger clone is one base away. The chain uses TRBV7-3 and TRBJ2-5; weak D call: TRBD1 (5 bases). Germline assignment: CDR1 SGHTA and CDR2 FQGTGA. The CDR3 has 14 amino acids. CDR3 DNA: TGTGCCAGCAGGAGTTTACAGGACCAAGAGACCCGGTACTTC. It yields the protein CASRSLQDQETRYF. The full variable domain, its missing parts supplied by reference TRBV7-3 and TRBJ2-5, is GAGVSQTPSNKVTEKGKYVELRCDPISGHTALYWYRQSLGQGPEFLIYFQGTGAADDSGLPNDRFFAVRPEGSVSTLKIQRTERGDSAVYLCASRSLQDQETRYFGPGTRLLVL.